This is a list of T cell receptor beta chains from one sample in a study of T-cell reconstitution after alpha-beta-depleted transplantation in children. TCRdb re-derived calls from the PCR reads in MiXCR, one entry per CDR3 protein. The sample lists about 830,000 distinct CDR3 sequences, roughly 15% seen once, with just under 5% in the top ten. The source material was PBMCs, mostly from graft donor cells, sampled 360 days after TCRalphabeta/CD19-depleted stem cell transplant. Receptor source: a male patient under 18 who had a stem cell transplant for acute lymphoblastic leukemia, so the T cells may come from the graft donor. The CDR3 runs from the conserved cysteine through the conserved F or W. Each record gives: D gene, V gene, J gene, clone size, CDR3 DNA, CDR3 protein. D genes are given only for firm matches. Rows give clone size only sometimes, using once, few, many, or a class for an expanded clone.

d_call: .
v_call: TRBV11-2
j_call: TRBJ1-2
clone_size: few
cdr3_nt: TGTGCCAGCACCAAAGTCGGGGAGGGCAGCTATGGCTACACCTTC
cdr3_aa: CASTKVGEGSYGYTF

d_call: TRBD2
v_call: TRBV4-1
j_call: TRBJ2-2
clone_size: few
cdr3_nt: TGCGCCAGCCGCGGACTAGCGGCTACCGGGGAGCTGTTTTTT
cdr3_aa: CASRGLAATGELFF

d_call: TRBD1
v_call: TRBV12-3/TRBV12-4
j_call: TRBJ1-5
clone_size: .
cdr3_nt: TGTGCCAGCAGTTCCTCCACAGGGGCCCAGCCCCAGCATTTT
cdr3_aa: CASSSSTGAQPQHF

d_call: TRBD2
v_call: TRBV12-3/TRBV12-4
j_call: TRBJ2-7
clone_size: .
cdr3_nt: TGTGCCAGCAGCCTTCTGGGGACTAGCGCCTACGAGCAGTACTTC
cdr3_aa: CASSLLGTSAYEQYF

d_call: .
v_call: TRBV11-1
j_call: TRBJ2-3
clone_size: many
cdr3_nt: TGTGCCACCTCCAGAGCAGGGGCTTTAGGAGCAGATACGCAGTATTTT
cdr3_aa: CATSRAGALGADTQYF

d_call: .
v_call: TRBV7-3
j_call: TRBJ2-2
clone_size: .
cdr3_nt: TGTGCCAGCAGCTTAAACTTGGGGGGCCGGGAGCTGTTTTTT
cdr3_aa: CASSLNLGGRELFF

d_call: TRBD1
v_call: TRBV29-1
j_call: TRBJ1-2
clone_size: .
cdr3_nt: TGCAGCGTTGAAGATATACAGGGGGCGCTTTCACATGGCTACACCTTC
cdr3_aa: CSVEDIQGALSHGYTF

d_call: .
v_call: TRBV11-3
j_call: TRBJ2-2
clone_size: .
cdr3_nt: TGTGCCAGCCGAAATCCAAACACCGGGGAGCTGTTTTTT
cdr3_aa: CASRNPNTGELFF

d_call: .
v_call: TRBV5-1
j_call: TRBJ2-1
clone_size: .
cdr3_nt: TGCGCCAGCAGCTTGATCAGGGTGTCCTACAATGAGCAGTTCTTC
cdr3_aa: CASSLIRVSYNEQFF

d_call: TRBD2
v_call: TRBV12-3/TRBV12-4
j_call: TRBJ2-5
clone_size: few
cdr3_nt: TGTGCCAGCAGTCCTCGGGGGACTAGCGGGAGGGATGAGACCCAGTACTTC
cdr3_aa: CASSPRGTSGRDETQYF

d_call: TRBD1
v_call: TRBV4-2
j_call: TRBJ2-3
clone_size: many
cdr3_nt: TGTGCCAGCAGCCCGACAGGGGCCACAGATACGCAGTATTTT
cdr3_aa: CASSPTGATDTQYF

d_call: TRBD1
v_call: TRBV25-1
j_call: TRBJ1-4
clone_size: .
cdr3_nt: TGTGCCAGCAGTGATGACAGGGGGCTAACTGAAAAACTGTTTTTT
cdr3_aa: CASSDDRGLTEKLFF

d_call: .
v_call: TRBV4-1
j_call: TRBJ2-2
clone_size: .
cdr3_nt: TGCGCCAGCAGCCGCGCCGTTGGCACCGGGGAGCTGTTTTTT
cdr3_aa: CASSRAVGTGELFF

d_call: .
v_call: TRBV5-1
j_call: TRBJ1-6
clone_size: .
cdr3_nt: TGCGCCAGCATGGGAGGAGATAATTCACCCCTCCACTTT
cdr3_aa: CASMGGDNSPLHF

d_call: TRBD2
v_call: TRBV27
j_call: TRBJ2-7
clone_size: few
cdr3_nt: TGTGCCACCAGTGGGGTAGCGGGGGTCTACGAGCAGTACTTC
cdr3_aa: CATSGVAGVYEQYF

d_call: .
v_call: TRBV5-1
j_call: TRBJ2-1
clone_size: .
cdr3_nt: TGCGCCAGCAGCTTGTTGTTGGGCGCTGGGGGGTTCTTC
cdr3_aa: CASSLLLGAGGFF

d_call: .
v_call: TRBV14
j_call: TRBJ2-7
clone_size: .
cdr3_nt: TGTGCCAGCAGCCAAGGGGCGCGGCAGTTAAACTACGAGCAGTACTTC
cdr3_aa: CASSQGARQLNYEQYF

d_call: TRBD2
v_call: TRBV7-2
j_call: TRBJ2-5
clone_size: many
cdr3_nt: TGTGCCAGCAGCTTCAGACTAGCGGACCAAGAGACCCAGTACTTC
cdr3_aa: CASSFRLADQETQYF

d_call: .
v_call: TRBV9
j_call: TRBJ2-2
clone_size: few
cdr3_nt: TGTGCCAGCAGGGTGGACACAAGCACCGGGGAGCTGTTTTTT
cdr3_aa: CASRVDTSTGELFF

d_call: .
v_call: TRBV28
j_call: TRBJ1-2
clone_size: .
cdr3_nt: TGTGCCAGCAGTTTTGACAGCAACGGCTACACCTTC
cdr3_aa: CASSFDSNGYTF

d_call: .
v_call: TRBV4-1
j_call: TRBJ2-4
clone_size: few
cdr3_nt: TGCGCCAGCAGCCAAGAAGTAGGGCGAGCCAAAAACATTCAGTACTTC
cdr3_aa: CASSQEVGRAKNIQYF

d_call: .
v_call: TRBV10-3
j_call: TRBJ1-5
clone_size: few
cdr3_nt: TGTGCCATCAGTGATCATAGGGACAATCAGCCCCAGCATTTT
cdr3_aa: CAISDHRDNQPQHF

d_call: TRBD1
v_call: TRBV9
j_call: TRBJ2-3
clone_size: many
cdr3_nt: TGTGCCAGCAGCGTAGCGGGGTTCGGACAGGGTTCTCGCACAGATACGCAGTATTTT
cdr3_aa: CASSVAGFGQGSRTDTQYF

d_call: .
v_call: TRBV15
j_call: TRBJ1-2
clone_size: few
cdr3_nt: TGTGCCACCAGCAGAGATCTTTGGGGGGGAGAACCCGGTGGCTACACCTTC
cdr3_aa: CATSRDLWGGEPGGYTF

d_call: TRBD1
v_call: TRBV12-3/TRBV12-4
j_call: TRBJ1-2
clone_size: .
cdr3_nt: TGTGCCAGCAGCCGCCCCAGCATGGAGGGACAGGCCGCCTATGGCTACACCTTC
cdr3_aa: CASSRPSMEGQAAYGYTF

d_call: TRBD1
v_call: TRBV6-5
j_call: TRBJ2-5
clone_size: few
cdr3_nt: TGTGCCAGCAGTTACGCGAACAGGGGGCGGGAAGAGACCCAGTACTTC
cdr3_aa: CASSYANRGREETQYF

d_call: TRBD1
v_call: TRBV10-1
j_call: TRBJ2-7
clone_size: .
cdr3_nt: TGCGCCAGCAGCCCCGGGACAGGGCAAAACGCCTACGAGCAGTACTTC
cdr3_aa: CASSPGTGQNAYEQYF

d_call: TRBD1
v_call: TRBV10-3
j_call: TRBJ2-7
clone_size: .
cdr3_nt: TGTGCCATCAGTGAGACCGGGACAGGACACTCCGAGCAGTACTTC
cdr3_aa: CAISETGTGHSEQYF

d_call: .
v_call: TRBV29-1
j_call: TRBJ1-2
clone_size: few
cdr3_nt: TGCAGCCATGACGGCCGGCTAGCTAACTATGGCTACACCTTC
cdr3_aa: CSHDGRLANYGYTF

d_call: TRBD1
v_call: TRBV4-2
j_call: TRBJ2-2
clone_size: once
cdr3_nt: TGTGCCAGCAGCCAAGACAGACAGGGACGAGCCGGGGAGCTGTTTTTT
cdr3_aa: CASSQDRQGRAGELFF

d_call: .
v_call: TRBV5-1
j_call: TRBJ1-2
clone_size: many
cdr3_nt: TGCGCCAGCAGCTTGGGGAACATCCTAAATGGCTACACCTTC
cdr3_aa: CASSLGNILNGYTF

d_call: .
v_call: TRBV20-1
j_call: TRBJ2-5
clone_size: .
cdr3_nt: TGCAGTGCTCCCTCTGCGCTAGCTGAAGAGACCCAGTACTTC
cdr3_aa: CSAPSALAEETQYF

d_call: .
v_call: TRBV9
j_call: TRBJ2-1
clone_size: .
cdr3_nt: TGTGCCAGCAGCTCCCAGAGGGCTCCAAACGAGCAGTTCTTC
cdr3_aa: CASSSQRAPNEQFF

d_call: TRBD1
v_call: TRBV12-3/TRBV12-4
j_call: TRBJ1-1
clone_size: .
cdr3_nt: TGTGCCAGCAGGAGACTTCAGGGGGCGCGGGATGAAGCTTTCTTT
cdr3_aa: CASRRLQGARDEAFF

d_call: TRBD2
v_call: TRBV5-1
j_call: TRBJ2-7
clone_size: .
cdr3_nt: TGCGCCAGCACCACGTCGCCGGGACTAGCGACCAAGCAGTACTTC
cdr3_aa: CASTTSPGLATKQYF

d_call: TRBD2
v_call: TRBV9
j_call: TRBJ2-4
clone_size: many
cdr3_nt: TGTGCCAGCAGCCCAGGGGGGGCGTTACGGCGGGAGGGGGCCAAAAACATTCAGTACTTC
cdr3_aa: CASSPGGALRREGAKNIQYF

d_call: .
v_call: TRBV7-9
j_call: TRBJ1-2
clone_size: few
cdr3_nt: TGTGCCAGCAGCTACAGGGATCACTATGGCTACACCTTC
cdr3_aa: CASSYRDHYGYTF

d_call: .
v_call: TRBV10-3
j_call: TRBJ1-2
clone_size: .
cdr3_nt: TGTGCCATCAGCTCCGGGACACATTATGGCTACACCTTC
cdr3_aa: CAISSGTHYGYTF

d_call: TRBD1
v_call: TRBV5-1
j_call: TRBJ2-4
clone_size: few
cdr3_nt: TGCGCCAGCAGCATGGGACAGGGGGGGTCCAAAAACATTCAGTACTTC
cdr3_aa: CASSMGQGGSKNIQYF

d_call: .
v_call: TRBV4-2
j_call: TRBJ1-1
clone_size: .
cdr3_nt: TGTGCCAGCAGCCAAGGAATCTGGAACATGAACACTGAAGCTTTCTTT
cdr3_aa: CASSQGIWNMNTEAFF

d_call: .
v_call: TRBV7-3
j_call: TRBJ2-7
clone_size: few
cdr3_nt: TGTGCCAGCAGCTTATCGGCAGGGGGAGGCTACGAGCAGTACTTC
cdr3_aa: CASSLSAGGGYEQYF

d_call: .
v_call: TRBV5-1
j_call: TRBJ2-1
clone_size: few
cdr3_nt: TGCGCCAGCAGCTTGGTAGGAGGGGCGGGCAATGAGCAGTTCTTC
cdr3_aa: CASSLVGGAGNEQFF

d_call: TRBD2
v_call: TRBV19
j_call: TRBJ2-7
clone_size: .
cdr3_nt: TGTGCCAGTAGCTGGACTAGCGGGAGGGCCTACGAGCAGTACTTC
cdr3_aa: CASSWTSGRAYEQYF

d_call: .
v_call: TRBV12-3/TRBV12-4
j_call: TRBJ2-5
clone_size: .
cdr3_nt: TGTGCCAGCAGTGACCCCGGGCCCCGAGAGACCCAGTACTTC
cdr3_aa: CASSDPGPRETQYF

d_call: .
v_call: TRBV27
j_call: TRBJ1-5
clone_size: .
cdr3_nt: TGTGCCAGCAGTTTCGGGCTTTATAGCAATCAGCCCCAGCATTTT
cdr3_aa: CASSFGLYSNQPQHF

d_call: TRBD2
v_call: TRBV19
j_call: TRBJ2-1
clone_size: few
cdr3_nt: TGTGCCAGTAGCCCCCGGACTAGCGGGGCCTACAATGAGCAGTTCTTC
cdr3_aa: CASSPRTSGAYNEQFF

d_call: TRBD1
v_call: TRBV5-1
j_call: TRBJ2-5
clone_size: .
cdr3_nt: TGCGCCAGCAGCTTCTCAGGGGGCCTGGGGCAAGAGACCCAGTACTTC
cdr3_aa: CASSFSGGLGQETQYF

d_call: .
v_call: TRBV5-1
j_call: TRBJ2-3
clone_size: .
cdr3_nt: TGCGCCAGCAGCTTGGTGGCACAGGCTAGCACAGATACGCAGTATTTT
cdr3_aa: CASSLVAQASTDTQYF

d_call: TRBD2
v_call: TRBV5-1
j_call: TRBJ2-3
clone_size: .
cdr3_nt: TGCGCCAGCAGCTCCAGACTAGCGGGAGACTGGTATACGCAGTATTTT
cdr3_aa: CASSSRLAGDWYTQYF

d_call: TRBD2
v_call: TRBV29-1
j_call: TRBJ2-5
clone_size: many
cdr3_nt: TGCAGCGTTAAAGGACTAGCGGGTGTATTGGGGACCCAGTACTTC
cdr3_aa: CSVKGLAGVLGTQYF

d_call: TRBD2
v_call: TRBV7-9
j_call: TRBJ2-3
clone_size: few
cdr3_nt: TGTGCCAGCAGCTTGTCTGATGCGGGAGGTAGGACAGATACGCAGTATTTT
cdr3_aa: CASSLSDAGGRTDTQYF

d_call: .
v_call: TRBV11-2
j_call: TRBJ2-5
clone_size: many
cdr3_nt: TGTGCCAGCAGCTTAGAGAGGGGGGGGACCCAGTACTTC
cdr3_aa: CASSLERGGTQYF